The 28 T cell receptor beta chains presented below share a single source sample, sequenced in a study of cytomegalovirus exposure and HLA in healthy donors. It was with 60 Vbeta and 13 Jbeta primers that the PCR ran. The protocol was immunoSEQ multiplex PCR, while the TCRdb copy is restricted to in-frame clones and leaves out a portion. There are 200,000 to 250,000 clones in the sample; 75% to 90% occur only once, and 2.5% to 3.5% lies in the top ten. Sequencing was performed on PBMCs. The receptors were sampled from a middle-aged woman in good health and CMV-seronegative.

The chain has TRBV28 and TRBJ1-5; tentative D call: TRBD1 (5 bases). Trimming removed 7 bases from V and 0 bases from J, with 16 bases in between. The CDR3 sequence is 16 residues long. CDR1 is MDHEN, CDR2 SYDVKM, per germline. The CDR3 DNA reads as TGTGCCAGCACCCTGCGGCAGGGAAATAGCAATCAGCCCCAGCATTTT. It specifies CASTLRQGNSNQPQHF.

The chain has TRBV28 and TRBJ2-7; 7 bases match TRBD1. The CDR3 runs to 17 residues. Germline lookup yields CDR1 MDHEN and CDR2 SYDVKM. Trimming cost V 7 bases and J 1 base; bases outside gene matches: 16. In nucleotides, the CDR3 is TGTGCCAGCACCTTGAGCATGGGACAGAAAAGATCCTACGAGCAGTACTTC. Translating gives CASTLSMGQKRSYEQYF. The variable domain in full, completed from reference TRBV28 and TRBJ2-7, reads DVKVTQSSRYLVKRTGEKVFLECVQDMDHENMFWYRQDPGLGLRLIYFSYDVKMKEKGDIPEGYSVSREKKERFSLILESASTNQTSMYLCASTLSMGQKRSYEQYFGPGTRLTVT.

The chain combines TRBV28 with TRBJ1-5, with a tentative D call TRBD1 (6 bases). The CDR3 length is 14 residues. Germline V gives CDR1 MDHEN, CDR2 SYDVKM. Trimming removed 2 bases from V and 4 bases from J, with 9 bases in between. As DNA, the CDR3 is TGTGCCAGCAGTTTACGGGGGGCGAATCAGCCCCAGCATTTT. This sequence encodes CASSLRGANQPQHF.

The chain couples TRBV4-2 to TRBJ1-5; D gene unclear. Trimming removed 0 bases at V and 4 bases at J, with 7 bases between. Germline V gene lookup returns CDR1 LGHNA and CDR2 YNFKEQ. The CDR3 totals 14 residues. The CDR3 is CASSQDWENQPQHF. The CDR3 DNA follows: TGTGCCAGCAGCCAAGATTGGGAGAATCAGCCCCAGCATTTT.

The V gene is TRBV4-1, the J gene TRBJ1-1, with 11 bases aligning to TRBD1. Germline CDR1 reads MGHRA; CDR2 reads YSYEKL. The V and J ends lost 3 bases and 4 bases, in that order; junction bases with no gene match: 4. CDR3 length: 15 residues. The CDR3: CASSHSGTGGTEAFF. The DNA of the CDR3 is TGCGCCAGCAGCCACTCCGGGACAGGGGGCACTGAAGCTTTCTTT.

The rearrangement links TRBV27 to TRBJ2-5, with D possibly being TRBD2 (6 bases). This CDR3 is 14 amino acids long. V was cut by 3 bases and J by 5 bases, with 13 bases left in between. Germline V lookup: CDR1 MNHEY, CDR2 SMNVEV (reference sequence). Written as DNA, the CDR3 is TGTGCCAGCAGTTTCCCCAGGGAGGCCGAGACCCAGTACTTC. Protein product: CASSFPREAETQYF.

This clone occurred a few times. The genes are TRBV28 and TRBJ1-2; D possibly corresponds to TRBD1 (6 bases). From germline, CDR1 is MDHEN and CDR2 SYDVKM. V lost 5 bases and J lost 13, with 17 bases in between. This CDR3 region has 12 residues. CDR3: CASSRDIRVGTF. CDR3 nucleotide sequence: TGTGCCAGCAGTCGGGACATCCGAGTCGGCACCTTC.

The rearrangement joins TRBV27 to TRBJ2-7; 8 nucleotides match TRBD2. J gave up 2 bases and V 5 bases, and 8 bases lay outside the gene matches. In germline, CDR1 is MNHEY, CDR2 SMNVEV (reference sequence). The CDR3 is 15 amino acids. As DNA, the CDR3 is TGTGCCAGCAGTCCCGGGACTAGGGGCCCCTACGAGCAGTACTTC. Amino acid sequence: CASSPGTRGPYEQYF.

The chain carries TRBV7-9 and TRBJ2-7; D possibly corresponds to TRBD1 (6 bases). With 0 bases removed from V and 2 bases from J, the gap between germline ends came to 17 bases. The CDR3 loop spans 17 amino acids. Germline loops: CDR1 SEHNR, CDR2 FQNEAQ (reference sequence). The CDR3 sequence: CASSLALRGPLTYEQYF. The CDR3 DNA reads TGTGCCAGCAGCTTAGCGCTCAGGGGCCCACTTACCTACGAGCAGTACTTC.

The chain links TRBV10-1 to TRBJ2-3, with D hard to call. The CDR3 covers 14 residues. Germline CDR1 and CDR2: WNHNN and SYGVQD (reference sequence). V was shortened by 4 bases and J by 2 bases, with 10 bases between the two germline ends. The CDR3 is CASSADLDTDTQYF. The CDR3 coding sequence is TGCGCCAGCAGTGCTGACTTAGACACAGATACGCAGTATTTT.

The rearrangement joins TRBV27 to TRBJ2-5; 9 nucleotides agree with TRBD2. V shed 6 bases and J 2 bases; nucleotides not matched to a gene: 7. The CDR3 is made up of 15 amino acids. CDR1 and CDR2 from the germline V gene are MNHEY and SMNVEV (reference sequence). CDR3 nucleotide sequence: TGTGCCAGCAGGGTAGCGGGAGTCGGGCAAGAGACCCAGTACTTC. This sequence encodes CASRVAGVGQETQYF.

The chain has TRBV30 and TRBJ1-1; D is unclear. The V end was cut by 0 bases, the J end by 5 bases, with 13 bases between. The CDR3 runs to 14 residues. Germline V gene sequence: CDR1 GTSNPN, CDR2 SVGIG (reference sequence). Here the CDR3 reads CAWSVGGGGTEAFF. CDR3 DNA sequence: TGTGCCTGGAGTGTAGGTGGAGGCGGGACTGAAGCTTTCTTT.

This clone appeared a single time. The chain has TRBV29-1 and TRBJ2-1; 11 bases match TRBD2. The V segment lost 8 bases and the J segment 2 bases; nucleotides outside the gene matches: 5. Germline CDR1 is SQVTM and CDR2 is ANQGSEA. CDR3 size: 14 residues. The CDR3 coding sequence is TGCAGCTTTATAGCGGGAGGGCCCTACAATGAGCAGTTCTTC. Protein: CSFIAGGPYNEQFF.

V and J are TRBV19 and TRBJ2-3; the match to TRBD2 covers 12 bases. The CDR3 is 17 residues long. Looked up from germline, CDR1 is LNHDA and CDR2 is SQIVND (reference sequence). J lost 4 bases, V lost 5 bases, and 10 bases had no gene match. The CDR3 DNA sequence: TGTGCCAGTAGTGCCCGTTGGACTAGCGGGACCTCAGATACGCAGTATTTT. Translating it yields CASSARWTSGTSDTQYF. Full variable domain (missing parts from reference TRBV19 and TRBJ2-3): DGGITQSPKYLFRKEGQNVTLSCEQNLNHDAMYWYRQDPGQGLRLIYYSQIVNDFQKGDIAEGYSVSREKKESFPLTVTSAQKNPTAFYLCASSARWTSGTSDTQYFGPGTRLTVL.

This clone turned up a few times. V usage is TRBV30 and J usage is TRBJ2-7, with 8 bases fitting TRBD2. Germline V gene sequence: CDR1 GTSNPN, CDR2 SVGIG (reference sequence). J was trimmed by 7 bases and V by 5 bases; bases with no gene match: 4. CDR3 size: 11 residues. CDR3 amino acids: CAWGLAREQYF. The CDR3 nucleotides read TGTGCCTGGGGACTAGCCCGGGAGCAGTACTTC.

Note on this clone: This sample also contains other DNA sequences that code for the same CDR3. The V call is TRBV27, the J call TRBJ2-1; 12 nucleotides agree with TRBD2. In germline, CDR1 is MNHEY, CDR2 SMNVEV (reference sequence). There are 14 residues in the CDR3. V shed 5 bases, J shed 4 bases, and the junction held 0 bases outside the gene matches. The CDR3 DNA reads TGTGCCAGCAGTGGACTAGCGGGGTACAATGAGCAGTTCTTC. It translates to CASSGLAGYNEQFF.

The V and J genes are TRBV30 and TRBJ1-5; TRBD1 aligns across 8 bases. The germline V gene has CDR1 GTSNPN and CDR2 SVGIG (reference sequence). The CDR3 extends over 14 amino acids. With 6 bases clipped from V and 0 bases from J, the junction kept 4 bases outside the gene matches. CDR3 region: CACGTGNSNQPQHF. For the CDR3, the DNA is TGTGCCTGCGGGACAGGTAATAGCAATCAGCCCCAGCATTTT. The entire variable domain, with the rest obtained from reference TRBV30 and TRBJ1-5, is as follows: SQTIHQWPATLVQPVGSPLSLECTVEGTSNPNLYWYRQAAGRGLQLLFYSVGIGQISSEVPQNLSASRPQDRQFILSSKKLLLSDSGFYLCACGTGNSNQPQHFGDGTRLSIL.

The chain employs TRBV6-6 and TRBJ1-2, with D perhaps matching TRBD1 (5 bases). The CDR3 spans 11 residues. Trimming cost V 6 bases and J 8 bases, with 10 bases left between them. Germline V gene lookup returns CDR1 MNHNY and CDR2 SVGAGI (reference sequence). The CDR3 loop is CASSVGGGYTF. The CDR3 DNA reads TGTGCCAGCAGCGTCGGGGGAGGCTACACCTTC.

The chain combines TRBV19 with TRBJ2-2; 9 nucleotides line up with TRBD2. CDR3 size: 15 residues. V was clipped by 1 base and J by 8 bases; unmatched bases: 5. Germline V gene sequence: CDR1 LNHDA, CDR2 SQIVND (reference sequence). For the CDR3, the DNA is TGTGCCAGTAGTATAGGGGGACTAGCTTCTGGGGAGCTGTTTTTT. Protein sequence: CASSIGGLASGELFF.

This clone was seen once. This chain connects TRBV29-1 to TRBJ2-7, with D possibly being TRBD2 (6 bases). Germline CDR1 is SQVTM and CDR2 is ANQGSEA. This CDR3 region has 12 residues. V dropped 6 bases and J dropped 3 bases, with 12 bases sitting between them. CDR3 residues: CSVPAGSYEQYF. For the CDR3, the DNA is TGCAGCGTCCCCGCGGGAAGCTACGAGCAGTACTTC.

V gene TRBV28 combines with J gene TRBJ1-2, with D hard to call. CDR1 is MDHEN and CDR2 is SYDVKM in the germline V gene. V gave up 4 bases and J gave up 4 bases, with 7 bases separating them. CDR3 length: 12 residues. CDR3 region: CASSSTIYGYTF. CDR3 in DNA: TGTGCCAGCAGTTCGACTATCTATGGCTACACCTTC.

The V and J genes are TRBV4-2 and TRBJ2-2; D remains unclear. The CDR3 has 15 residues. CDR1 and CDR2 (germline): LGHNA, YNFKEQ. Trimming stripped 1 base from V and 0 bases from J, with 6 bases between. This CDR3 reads CASSQGTSNTGELFF. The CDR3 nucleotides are TGTGCCAGCAGCCAAGGAACTTCGAACACCGGGGAGCTGTTTTTT.

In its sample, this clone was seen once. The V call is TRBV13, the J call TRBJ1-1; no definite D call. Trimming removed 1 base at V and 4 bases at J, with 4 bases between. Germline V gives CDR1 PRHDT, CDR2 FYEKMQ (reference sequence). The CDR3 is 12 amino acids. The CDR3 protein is CASSLAVTEAFF. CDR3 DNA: TGTGCCAGCAGCTTAGCCGTCACTGAAGCTTTCTTT.

The chain's CDR3 is CASRGGLVESYEQYF. The CDR3 coding sequence is TGTGCCAGCAGGGGGGGACTGGTGGAATCCTACGAGCAGTACTTC. The rearrangement links TRBV6-1 to TRBJ2-7; D is possibly TRBD2 (6 bases). Germline V gene lookup returns CDR1 MNHNS and CDR2 SASEGT. The CDR3 extends over 15 amino acids. V was shortened by 6 bases and J by 1 base, with 16 bases between the two germline ends.

CDR3 protein: CAWSLAGRPYEQYF. The CDR3 DNA follows: TGTGCCTGGAGTCTAGCGGGACGCCCCTACGAGCAGTACTTC. The gene calls are TRBV30 and TRBJ2-5, with TRBD2 identical over 9 bases. The J call is doubtful: the DNA matches TRBJ2-7 better. CDR1 and CDR2 (germline): GTSNPN, SVGIG (reference sequence). The CDR3 totals 14 residues.

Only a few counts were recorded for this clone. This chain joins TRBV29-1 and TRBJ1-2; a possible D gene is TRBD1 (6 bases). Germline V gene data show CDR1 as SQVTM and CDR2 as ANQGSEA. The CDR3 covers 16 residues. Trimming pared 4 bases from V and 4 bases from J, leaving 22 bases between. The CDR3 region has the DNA TGCAGCGTTGTACCAATCACCCAGGGGCTGAGCTATGGCTACACCTTC. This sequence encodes CSVVPITQGLSYGYTF. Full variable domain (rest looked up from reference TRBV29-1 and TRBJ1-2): SAVISQKPSRDICQRGTSLTIQCQVDSQVTMMFWYRQQPGQSLTLIATANQGSEATYESGFVIDKFPISRPNLTFSTLTVSNMSPEDSSIYLCSVVPITQGLSYGYTFGSGTRLTVV.

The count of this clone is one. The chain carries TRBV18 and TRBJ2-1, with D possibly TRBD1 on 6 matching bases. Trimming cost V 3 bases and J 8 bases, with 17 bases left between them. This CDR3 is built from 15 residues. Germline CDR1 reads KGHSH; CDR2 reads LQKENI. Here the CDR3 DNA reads TGTGCCAGCTCACCCCCGGTTACAGGGCGGCATGAGCAGTTCTTC. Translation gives CASSPPVTGRHEQFF.

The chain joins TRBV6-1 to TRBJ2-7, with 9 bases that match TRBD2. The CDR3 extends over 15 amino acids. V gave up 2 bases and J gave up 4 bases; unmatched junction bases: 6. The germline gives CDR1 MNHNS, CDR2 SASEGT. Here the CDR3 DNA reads TGTGCCAGCAGTGAATGGCCAGCGGGAGGTTACGAGCAGTACTTC. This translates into CASSEWPAGGYEQYF.